Listed below are T cell receptor beta chains from one sample, sequenced in a study of T-cell reconstitution after alpha-beta-depleted transplantation in children. MiXCR, applied by TCRdb to the PCR reads, yields one record per CDR3 protein. This table has 670,000 or so distinct CDR3 sequences, around 13% appearing once. Sample: PBMCs, taken before TCRalphabeta/CD19-depleted stem cell transplant. These receptors all come from a girl aged 2 to 10 with congenital amegakaryocytic thrombocytopenia, due to receive a stem cell transplant. Both conserved end residues are part of each CDR3. The D gene is left open where the match is weak. The size field is filled for only some rows; it gives once, few, many or a size class.

d_call,v_call,j_call,clone_size,cdr3_nt,cdr3_aa
TRBD1,TRBV10-3,TRBJ1-4,NA,TGTGCCATCAGTGAGGGAGAGACAGGGGGTGAAAAACTGTTTTTT,CAISEGETGGEKLFF
NA,TRBV18,TRBJ2-7,NA,TGTGCCAGCTCACTGGGAGGAGGTGGGGCCCCATCCGAGCAGTACTTC,CASSLGGGGAPSEQYF
NA,TRBV12-3/TRBV12-4,TRBJ2-5,many,TGTGCCAGCAGTTTAACTAAGCGGGAGACCCAGTACTTC,CASSLTKRETQYF
NA,TRBV21-1,TRBJ2-2,NA,TGTGCCAGCAGACGGCTGTTTTTT,CASRRLFF
TRBD2,TRBV4-2,TRBJ2-7,NA,TGTGCCAGCAGCCTGGGGACTAGCGGCACGACCATCGTCTACGAGCAGTACTTC,CASSLGTSGTTIVYEQYF
NA,TRBV20-1,TRBJ2-3,many,TGCAGTGCCCCCCGGTCTGCAGATACGCAGTATTTT,CSAPRSADTQYF
NA,TRBV25-1,TRBJ2-7,few,TGTGCCAGCAGTGAGCACAGGGATCCTAGCTACGAGCAGTACTTC,CASSEHRDPSYEQYF
NA,TRBV20-1,TRBJ1-6,many,TGCAGTGCTATTGGGCAGCTGGGGAATTCACCCCTCCACTTT,CSAIGQLGNSPLHF
NA,TRBV6-6,TRBJ2-1,few,TGTGCCAGCAGTTTTCGCGGGTCAAGCCCCTACAATGAGCAGTTCTTC,CASSFRGSSPYNEQFF
NA,TRBV11-2,TRBJ2-7,few,TGTGCCAGCAGCTTAGAAGGCCTAGCCGGGACTCCCTCCTACGAGCAGTACTTC,CASSLEGLAGTPSYEQYF
TRBD2,TRBV7-9,TRBJ2-7,few,TGTGCCAGCAGCCCCCCCGGGACTAGCTTCCACGAGCAGTACTTC,CASSPPGTSFHEQYF
TRBD2,TRBV12-3/TRBV12-4,TRBJ2-7,many,TGTGCCAGCGCGGGCGGGAGGGCCTACGAGCAGTACTTC,CASAGGRAYEQYF
TRBD2,TRBV12-3/TRBV12-4,TRBJ2-2,NA,TGTGCCAGCAGACCTCGGGGTAGCGGGAGTTCAAACACCGGGGAGCTGTTTTTT,CASRPRGSGSSNTGELFF
NA,TRBV7-9,TRBJ2-7,NA,TGTGCCAGCAGCTCCCAGGCTTTTTTCCCCATCTACGAGCAGTACTTC,CASSSQAFFPIYEQYF
TRBD2,TRBV20-1,TRBJ2-7,many,TGCAGTGCTAGAGAGCCCTACTGGCGGGAGACCTACGAGCAGTACTTC,CSAREPYWRETYEQYF
NA,TRBV3-1,TRBJ2-1,few,TGTGCCAGCAGCCAAGCGGGTCTAGCAGCGTACAATGAGCAGTTCTTC,CASSQAGLAAYNEQFF
TRBD2,TRBV20-1,TRBJ2-5,many,TGCAGTGCTAGAGCCCTAGCGGGACCCCCAGAGACCCAGTACTTC,CSARALAGPPETQYF
NA,TRBV29-1,TRBJ2-3,many,TGCAGCGGTCAACAGGGGGGGGTAGATACGCAGTATTTT,CSGQQGGVDTQYF
TRBD2,TRBV6-1,TRBJ2-1,few,TGTGCCAGCAGTGACCAACTAGCGGGTGTACACAATGAGCAGTTCTTC,CASSDQLAGVHNEQFF
NA,TRBV24-1,TRBJ1-3,few,TGTGCCACCAGTGATTGGACCAGCGGAAACACCATATATTTT,CATSDWTSGNTIYF
NA,TRBV5-1,TRBJ1-1,NA,TGCGCCAGCAGCGACCCGGGTGTTTTGCGCACTGAAGCTTTCTTT,CASSDPGVLRTEAFF
TRBD1,TRBV20-1,TRBJ2-2,many,TGCAGTGCTAGTACTACAGGGGCCGGGGAGCTGTTTTTT,CSASTTGAGELFF
NA,TRBV4-2,TRBJ2-1,few,TGTGCCAGCAGCCAAGGTTGGGACGCCGAGCAGTTCTTC,CASSQGWDAEQFF
TRBD2,TRBV7-8,TRBJ2-1,many,TGTGCCAGCAGCTTGCGGCTAGCGGGAGAGCAGTTCTTC,CASSLRLAGEQFF
TRBD2,TRBV27,TRBJ2-5,few,TGTGCCAGCTACGGACTAGCGGGACCTGGGACCCAGTACTTC,CASYGLAGPGTQYF
NA,TRBV28,TRBJ2-7,NA,TGTGCCAGCAGAGGGGGGGACTATCGCCTCTACGAGCAGTACTTC,CASRGGDYRLYEQYF
NA,TRBV4-2,TRBJ1-2,few,TGTGCCAGCAGCCCCGAAACCCTCTATGGCTACACCTTC,CASSPETLYGYTF
NA,TRBV19,TRBJ1-3,few,TGTGCCAGTAGGGGCGGCGGGGGATCGACTGGAAACACCATATATTTT,CASRGGGGSTGNTIYF
NA,TRBV20-1,TRBJ2-1,many,TGCAGTGCTAGCCCCGGGAGCAATGAGCAGTTCTTC,CSASPGSNEQFF
NA,TRBV29-1,TRBJ2-2,NA,TGCAGCGCCATGGACAGTCAGAACACCGGGGAGCTGTTTTTT,CSAMDSQNTGELFF
NA,TRBV3-1,TRBJ2-7,few,TGTGCCAGCAGCCAAGCAGCCGGGTACGAGCAGTACTTC,CASSQAAGYEQYF
NA,TRBV21-1,TRBJ2-3,many,TGTGCCAGCAGCAAACCCCGCCCGGGCCGAACCCTCACAGATACGCAGTATTTT,CASSKPRPGRTLTDTQYF
TRBD2,TRBV6-5,TRBJ2-1,many,TGTGCCAGCAGTTACCGCGGACTAGCGGGAACCGATGAGCAGTTCTTC,CASSYRGLAGTDEQFF
TRBD1,TRBV6-1,TRBJ2-7,NA,TGTGCCAGCACCCAGTCCGGGACAGGGGTATACGAGCAGTACTTC,CASTQSGTGVYEQYF
TRBD2,TRBV10-3,TRBJ2-1,many,TGTGCCATCAGTGAGTCGGTGGGACTAGCAAATGGTAATGAGCAGTTCTTC,CAISESVGLANGNEQFF
TRBD1,TRBV12-3/TRBV12-4,TRBJ2-7,many,TGTGCCAGCAGTGCGGGACAGGGATACGAGCAGTACTTC,CASSAGQGYEQYF
TRBD1,TRBV5-5,TRBJ1-6,NA,TGTGCCAGCAGCCCCACTCCTACAGGGGCGAATTCACCCCTCCACTTT,CASSPTPTGANSPLHF
NA,TRBV4-1,TRBJ1-1,NA,TGCGCCAGCAGCCGGATCCGGGACCCAGGGATGAACACTGAAGCTTTCTTT,CASSRIRDPGMNTEAFF
NA,TRBV12-3/TRBV12-4,TRBJ2-7,many,TGTGCCAGCAGCATAGTGTACGAGCAGTACTTC,CASSIVYEQYF
TRBD2,TRBV7-2,TRBJ2-1,once,TGTGCCAGCAGCGCCTCTAGCGGGAGTGGCAATGAGCAGTTCTTC,CASSASSGSGNEQFF
TRBD2,TRBV20-1,TRBJ2-7,many,TGCAGTGCTAGAGGGCGGGGGTACTACGAGCAGTACTTC,CSARGRGYYEQYF
TRBD2,TRBV20-1,TRBJ2-7,NA,TGCAGTGCTAGGGATAGCGGGAGCCACGAGCAGTACTTC,CSARDSGSHEQYF
TRBD1,TRBV28,TRBJ1-1,NA,TGTGCCAGCAGTTTCTCCGGACAGGGGGGAGGAGCTTTCTTT,CASSFSGQGGGAFF
TRBD2,TRBV20-1,TRBJ2-3,NA,TGCAGTGCTACCAAACTAGCGGGGAACACAGATACGCAGTATTTT,CSATKLAGNTDTQYF
TRBD2,TRBV2,TRBJ2-7,NA,TGTGCCAGCAGTCCGGGACTAGCTATCCACGAGCAGTACTTC,CASSPGLAIHEQYF
NA,TRBV29-1,TRBJ2-1,once,TGCAGCGTGCTACTAGAACCCAATGAGCAGTTCTTC,CSVLLEPNEQFF
NA,TRBV5-1,TRBJ2-1,many,TGCGCCAGCAGCTTGCTGGGGGCAACCTACAATGAGCAGTTCTTC,CASSLLGATYNEQFF
TRBD1,TRBV3-1,TRBJ2-1,many,TGTGCCAGCAGCAAAACTAGGGGACAGGACAACTCCCGGCTGGTCTTC,CASSKTRGQDNSRLVF
TRBD1,TRBV20-1,TRBJ2-7,many,TGCAGTGCTAGAGTCGTACAGGGGAATCAACACTACGAGCAGTACTTC,CSARVVQGNQHYEQYF
NA,TRBV20-1,TRBJ2-1,many,TGCAGTGCTAGAGATTCCGAGAGGTGGATTGAGCAGTTCTTC,CSARDSERWIEQFF
TRBD2,TRBV6-4,TRBJ2-1,NA,TGTGCCAGCAGTGACGACCACGGGACTAGCGGGAGAACGAGAAATGAGCAGTTCTTC,CASSDDHGTSGRTRNEQFF
TRBD1,TRBV3-1,TRBJ2-7,many,TGTGCCAGCAGCCAAGAAATGGGACAGGCGGCGTACGAGCAGTACTTC,CASSQEMGQAAYEQYF
NA,TRBV4-2,TRBJ1-1,many,TGTGCCAGCAGCCAAGATGTGGCAGGAGAAGCTTTCTTT,CASSQDVAGEAFF
NA,TRBV20-1,TRBJ1-2,many,TGCAGTGCTCCCCAAATCGGCAGGGAGGGTGGCTACACCTTC,CSAPQIGREGGYTF
TRBD1,TRBV15,TRBJ2-7,few,TGTGCCACCAGCCAGACAGGGATCCTCTCCTACGAGCAGTACTTC,CATSQTGILSYEQYF
NA,TRBV30,TRBJ2-1,NA,TGTGCCTGGAGTGTAATTAACTTCAATGAGCAGTTCTTC,CAWSVINFNEQFF